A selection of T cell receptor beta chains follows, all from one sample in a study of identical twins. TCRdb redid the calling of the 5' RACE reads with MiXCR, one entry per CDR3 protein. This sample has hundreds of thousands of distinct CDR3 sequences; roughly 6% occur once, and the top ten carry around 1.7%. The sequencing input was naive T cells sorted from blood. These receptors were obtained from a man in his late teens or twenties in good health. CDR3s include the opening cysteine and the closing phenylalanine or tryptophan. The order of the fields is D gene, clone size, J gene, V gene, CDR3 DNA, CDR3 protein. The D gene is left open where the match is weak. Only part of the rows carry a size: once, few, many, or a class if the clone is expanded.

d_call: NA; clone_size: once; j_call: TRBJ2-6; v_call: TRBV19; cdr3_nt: TGTGCCAGTAGTATAGGCGAATCTGGGGCCAACGTCCTGACTTTC; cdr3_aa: CASSIGESGANVLTF
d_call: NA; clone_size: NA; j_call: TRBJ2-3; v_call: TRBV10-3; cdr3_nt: TGTGCCATCAGCGAGCGGCTCACAGATACGCAGTATTTT; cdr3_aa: CAISERLTDTQYF
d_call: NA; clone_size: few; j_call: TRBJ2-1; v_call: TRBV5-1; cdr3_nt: TGCGCCAGCACGGACCGAGTCGGGACTTACAATGAGCAGTTCTTC; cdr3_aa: CASTDRVGTYNEQFF
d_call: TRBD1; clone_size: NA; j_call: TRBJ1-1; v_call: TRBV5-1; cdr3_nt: TGCGCCAGCACCGAGGCTCCGACAGGGATCCCGGGGGAAGCTTTCTTT; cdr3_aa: CASTEAPTGIPGEAFF
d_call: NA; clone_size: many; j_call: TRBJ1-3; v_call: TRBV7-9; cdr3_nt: TGTGCCAGCAGCCTGGACAGAGCTGAGGACACCATATATTTT; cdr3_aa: CASSLDRAEDTIYF
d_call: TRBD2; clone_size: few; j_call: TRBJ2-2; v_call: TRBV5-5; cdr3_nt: TGTGCCAGCAGCTTGGCCGCCCTAGCGGGAGTTGGCGGGGAGCTGTTTTTT; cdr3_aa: CASSLAALAGVGGELFF
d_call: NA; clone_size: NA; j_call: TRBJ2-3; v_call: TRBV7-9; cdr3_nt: TGTGCCAGCAGCCCTACTCGAGCATCTAGCACAGATACGCAGTATTTT; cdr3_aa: CASSPTRASSTDTQYF
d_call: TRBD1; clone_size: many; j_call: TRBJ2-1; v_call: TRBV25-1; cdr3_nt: TGTGCCAGCGCCCTCGGGACAGGGGTTAATCTCGAGTTCTTC; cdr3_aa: CASALGTGVNLEFF
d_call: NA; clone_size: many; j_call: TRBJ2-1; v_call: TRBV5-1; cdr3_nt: TGCGCCAGCAGCTTGGCACAGGGATATAATGAGCAGTTCTTC; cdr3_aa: CASSLAQGYNEQFF
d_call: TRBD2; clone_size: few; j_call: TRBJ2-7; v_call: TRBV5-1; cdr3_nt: TGCGCCAGCACAGGGACTAGCGGGAGACCCCGGTTC; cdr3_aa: CASTGTSGRPRF
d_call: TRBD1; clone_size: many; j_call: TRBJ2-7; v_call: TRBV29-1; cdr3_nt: TGCAGCGCAGGGGGTACCTACGAGCAGTACTTC; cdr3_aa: CSAGGTYEQYF
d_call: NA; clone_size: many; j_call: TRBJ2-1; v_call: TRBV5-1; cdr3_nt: TGCGCCAGCAGCTTGGGGTCAGCCTCCTCGCATGAGCAGTTCTTC; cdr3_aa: CASSLGSASSHEQFF
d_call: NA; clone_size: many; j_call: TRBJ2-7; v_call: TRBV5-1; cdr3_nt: TGCGCCAGCAGCCCGGGACATAGCCAGACTTACGAGCAGTACTTC; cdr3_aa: CASSPGHSQTYEQYF
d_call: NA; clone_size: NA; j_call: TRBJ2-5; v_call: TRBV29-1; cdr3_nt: TGCAGCGGTGAACTAGAGACCCAGTACTTC; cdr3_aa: CSGELETQYF
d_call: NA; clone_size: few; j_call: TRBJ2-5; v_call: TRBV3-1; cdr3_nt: TGTGCCAGCAGCCAAGATCCTGGTAGCGGAGTAAAAGAGACCCAGTACTTC; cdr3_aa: CASSQDPGSGVKETQYF
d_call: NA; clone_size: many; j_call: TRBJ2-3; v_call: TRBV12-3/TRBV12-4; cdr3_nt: TGTGCCAGCAGTTCGTGGGATGGTACGCAGTATTTT; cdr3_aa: CASSSWDGTQYF
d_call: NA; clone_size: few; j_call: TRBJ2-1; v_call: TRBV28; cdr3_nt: TGTGCCAGCAGTTTATATAGGTCCTACAATGAGCAGTTCTTC; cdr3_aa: CASSLYRSYNEQFF
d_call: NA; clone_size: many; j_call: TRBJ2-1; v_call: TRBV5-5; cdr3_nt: TGTGCCAGCAGCCCGAGGAGCGGGTCCTACAATGAGCAGTTCTTC; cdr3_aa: CASSPRSGSYNEQFF
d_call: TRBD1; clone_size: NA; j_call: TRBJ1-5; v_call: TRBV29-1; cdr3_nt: TGCAGCGTTGGGGACAGTTCCGATCAGCCCCAGCATTTT; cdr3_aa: CSVGDSSDQPQHF
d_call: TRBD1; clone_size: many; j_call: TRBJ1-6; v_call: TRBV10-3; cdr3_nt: TGTGCCATCAAAGCAGGGGGCAACAATAATTCACCCCTCCACTTT; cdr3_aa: CAIKAGGNNNSPLHF
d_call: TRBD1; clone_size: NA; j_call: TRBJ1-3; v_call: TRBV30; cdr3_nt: TGTGCCTGGGAGAGGACAGGGTCTGGAAACACCATATATTTT; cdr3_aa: CAWERTGSGNTIYF
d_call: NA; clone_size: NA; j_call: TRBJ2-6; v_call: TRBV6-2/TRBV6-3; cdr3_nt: TGTGCCAGCAGTTACTCCCAGAGGGAAGACCTCTCTGGGGCCAACGTCCTGACTTTC; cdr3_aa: CASSYSQREDLSGANVLTF
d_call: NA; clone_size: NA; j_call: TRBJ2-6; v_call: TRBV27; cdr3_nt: TGTGCCAGCAGTCACATCTCTGGGGCCAACGTCCTGACTTTC; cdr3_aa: CASSHISGANVLTF
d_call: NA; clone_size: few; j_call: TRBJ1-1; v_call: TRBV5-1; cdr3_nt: TGCGCCAGCAGAGGGGGGGCGCTTAACACTGAAGCTTTCTTT; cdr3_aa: CASRGGALNTEAFF
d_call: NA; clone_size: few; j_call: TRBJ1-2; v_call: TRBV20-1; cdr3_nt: TGCAGTGCTACACCCGGTGCCATATATGGCTACACCTTC; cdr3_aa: CSATPGAIYGYTF